This T cell receptor beta chain was observed in a study of vaccination and CD4 T cells after COVID-19. Study information: Sampling post-COVID took place a median around 91 days after diagnosis (range 35 to 161). Collection of post-vaccine samples followed dose two by a median approximately 69 days, spanning a range of 14 to 241. Stimulation of cells relied on overlapping spike peptides derived from SARS-CoV-2, HCoV-NL63, HCoV-OC43 and HCoV-229E.

The Oncomine TCR Beta short-read assay generated sequence data from the DNA of cultured CD4+ T cells. Using its own MiXCR run on the PCR reads, TCRdb lists one record per CDR3 protein. The sample yields around 5,000 distinct CDR3 sequences, around 30% seen once. The CDR3 runs 14 residues. Trimming cost V 4 bases and J 4 bases, with 14 bases left between them. Germline CDR1 and CDR2: SGHNT and YYREEE (reference sequence). Of note for this clonotype: Its antigen is not identified.

Treatment meaning: approximately 9-day PBMC culture with coronavirus spike peptide pools or control peptides (ViraFEST assay). TCRs were sequenced by ViraFEST after antigen-specific T cells had been expanded with peptide pools. Specimen: CD4+ T cells from blood, cultured in vitro, collected after SARS-CoV-2 vaccination. This TCR derives from a human donor who had recovered from COVID-19. The V and J genes are TRBV5-4 and TRBJ1-1, with TRBD1 as a possible D gene (5 bases). This chain's CDR3 is CASSKGLGITEAFF. CDR3 nucleotides: TGTGCCAGCAGCAAGGGACTCGGGATCACTGAAGCTTTCTTT.